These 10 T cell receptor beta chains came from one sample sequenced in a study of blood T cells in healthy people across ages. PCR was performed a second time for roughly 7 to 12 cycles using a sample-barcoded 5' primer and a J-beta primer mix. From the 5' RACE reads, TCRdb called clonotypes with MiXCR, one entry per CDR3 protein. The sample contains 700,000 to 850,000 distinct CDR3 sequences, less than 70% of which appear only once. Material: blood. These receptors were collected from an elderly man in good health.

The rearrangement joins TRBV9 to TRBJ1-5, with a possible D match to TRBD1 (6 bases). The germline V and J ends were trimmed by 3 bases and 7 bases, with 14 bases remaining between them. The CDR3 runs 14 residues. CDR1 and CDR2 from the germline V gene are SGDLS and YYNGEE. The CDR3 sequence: CASSADSSAQPQHF. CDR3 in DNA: TGTGCCAGCAGCGCGGACAGTTCTGCCCAGCCCCAGCATTTT. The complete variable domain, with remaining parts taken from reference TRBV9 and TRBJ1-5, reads DSGVTQTPKHLITATGQRVTLRCSPRSGDLSVYWYQQSLDQGLQFLIQYYNGEERAKGNILERFSAQQFPDLHSELNLSSLELGDSALYFCASSADSSAQPQHFGDGTRLSIL.

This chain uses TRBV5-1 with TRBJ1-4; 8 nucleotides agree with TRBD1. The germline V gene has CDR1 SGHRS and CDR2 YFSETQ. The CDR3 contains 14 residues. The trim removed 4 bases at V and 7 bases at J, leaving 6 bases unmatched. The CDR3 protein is CASSTGQGTEKLFF. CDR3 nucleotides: TGCGCCAGCAGCACCGGACAGGGAACTGAAAAACTGTTTTTT.

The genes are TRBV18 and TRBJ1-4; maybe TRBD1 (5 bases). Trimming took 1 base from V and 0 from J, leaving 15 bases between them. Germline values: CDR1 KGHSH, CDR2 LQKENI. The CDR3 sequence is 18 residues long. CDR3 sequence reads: CASSPQQTALATNEKLFF. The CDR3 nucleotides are TGTGCCAGCTCACCACAGCAGACAGCCCTCGCAACTAATGAAAAACTGTTTTTT. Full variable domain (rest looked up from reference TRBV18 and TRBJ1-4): NAGVMQNPRHLVRRRGQEARLRCSPMKGHSHVYWYRQLPEEGLKFMVYLQKENIIDESGMPKERFSAEFPKEGPSILRIQQVVRGDSAAYFCASSPQQTALATNEKLFFGSGTQLSVL.

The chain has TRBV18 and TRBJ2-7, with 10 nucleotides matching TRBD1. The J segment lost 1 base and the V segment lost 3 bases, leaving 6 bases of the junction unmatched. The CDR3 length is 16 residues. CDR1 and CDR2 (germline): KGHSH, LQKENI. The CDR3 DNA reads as TGTGCCAGCTCACCTGGGACAGGGGCTGGTTCCTACGAGCAGTACTTC. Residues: CASSPGTGAGSYEQYF.

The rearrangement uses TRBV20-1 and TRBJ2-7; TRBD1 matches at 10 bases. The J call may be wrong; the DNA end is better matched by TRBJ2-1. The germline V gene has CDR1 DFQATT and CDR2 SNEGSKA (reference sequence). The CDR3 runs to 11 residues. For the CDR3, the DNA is TGCAGTGGGGACAGGGGAATAGAGCAGTTCTTC. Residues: CSGDRGIEQFF.

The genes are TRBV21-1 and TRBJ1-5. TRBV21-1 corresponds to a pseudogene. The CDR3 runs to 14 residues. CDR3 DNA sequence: TGTGCCAGCAGCCCAGGGTCCTACAATCAGCCCCAGCATTTT. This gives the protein CASSPGSYNQPQHF.

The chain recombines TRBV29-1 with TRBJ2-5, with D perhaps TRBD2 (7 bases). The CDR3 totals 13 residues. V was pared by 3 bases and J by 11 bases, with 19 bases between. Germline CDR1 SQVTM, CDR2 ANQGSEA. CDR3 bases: TGCAGCGTTGATAGGGGGGGGCGGAATGAGCAGTACTTC. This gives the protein CSVDRGGRNEQYF.

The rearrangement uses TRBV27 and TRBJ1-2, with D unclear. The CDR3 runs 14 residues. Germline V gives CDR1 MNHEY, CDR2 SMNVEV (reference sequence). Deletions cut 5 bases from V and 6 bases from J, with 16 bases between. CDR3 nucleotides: TGTGCCAGCAGTGGTAGTGGCCTAAGGGATGGCTACACCTTC. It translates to CASSGSGLRDGYTF.

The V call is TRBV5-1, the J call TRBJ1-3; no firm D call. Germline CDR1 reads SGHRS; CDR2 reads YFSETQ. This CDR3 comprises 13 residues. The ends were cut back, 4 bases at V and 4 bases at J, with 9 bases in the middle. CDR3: CASSPGEGNTIYF. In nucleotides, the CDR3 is TGCGCCAGCAGCCCGGGAGAGGGAAACACCATATATTTT.

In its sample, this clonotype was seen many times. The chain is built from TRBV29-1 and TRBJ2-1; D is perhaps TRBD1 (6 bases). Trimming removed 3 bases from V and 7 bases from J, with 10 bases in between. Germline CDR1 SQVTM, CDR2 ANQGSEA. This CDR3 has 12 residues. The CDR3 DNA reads TGCAGCGTTGAGTCCGGGACAAATGAGCAGTTCTTC. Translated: CSVESGTNEQFF.